Below, 11 T cell receptor beta chains from the same sample are listed, as sequenced in a study of cytotoxic CD8 clonotypes in ibrutinib-treated CLL. Assay: immunoSEQ multiplex PCR; the TCRdb copy retains only in-frame clones and omits some. The data contain about 160,000 clones, approximately 84% of them singletons. The starting material was PBMCs, obtained after 24 months of ibrutinib treatment. These receptors originate from a human donor with chronic lymphocytic leukemia.

The J gene is TRBJ2-3, the V gene TRBV20-1; tentative D call: TRBD2 (6 bases). Trimming took off 6 bases at V and 5 bases at J, with 9 bases between the two ends. The CDR3 totals 11 residues. Per the germline V gene, CDR1 is DFQATT and CDR2 is SNEGSKA (reference sequence). The CDR3, as DNA: TGCAGTGCCCCGCGGGGAGATACGCAGTATTTT. It is translated as CSAPRGDTQYF.

The J gene is TRBJ2-1, the V gene TRBV7-6, with 7 bases identical to TRBD2. The CDR3 is 15 amino acids. V lost 3 bases to trimming and J lost 6 bases; unmatched junction nucleotides: 8. Germline CDR1 reads SGHVS; CDR2 reads FNYEAQ. The CDR3: CASSFGGRASNEQFF. The CDR3 DNA follows: TGTGCCAGCAGCTTTGGGGGGAGGGCCTCCAATGAGCAGTTCTTC.

In this sample, this clone turned up many times. The chain is built from TRBV30 and TRBJ2-5; D gene unclear. The V end lost 2 bases, the J end lost 2 bases, and 18 bases lay between the germline ends. The CDR3 totals 16 residues. Germline V gene lookup returns CDR1 GTSNPN and CDR2 SVGIG (reference sequence). CDR3 in DNA: TGTGCCTGGAGTAAAGGAGTCCTTCACACACAAGAGACCCAGTACTTC. The encoded protein is CAWSKGVLHTQETQYF.

The rearrangement links TRBV7-8 to TRBJ2-5; a possible D gene is TRBD1 (6 bases). This CDR3 contains 14 residues. Germline V lookup: CDR1 SGHVS, CDR2 FQNEAQ. V was cut by 5 bases and J by 1 base, with 11 bases left in between. CDR3 in amino acids: CASSGNRAQETQYF. CDR3 bases: TGTGCCAGCAGCGGCAACAGGGCCCAAGAGACCCAGTACTTC.

This clone was seen more than once but under ten times. J is TRBJ2-2 and V is TRBV6-1; TRBD2 is a possible D gene (6 bases). Germline values: CDR1 MNHNS, CDR2 SASEGT. The CDR3 covers 14 residues. Trimming took 7 bases from V and 4 from J, leaving 13 bases between them. Here the CDR3 reads CASNREGGTGELFF. The CDR3 nucleotides are TGTGCCAGCAACCGAGAGGGAGGCACCGGGGAGCTGTTTTTT.

The CDR3 loop is CTSSQSGTEEQFF. The CDR3 DNA reads as TGCACCAGCAGCCAGTCCGGGACAGAAGAGCAGTTCTTC. The rearrangement links TRBV1 to TRBJ2-1; the D segment call TRBD1 is taken from the table without a DNA check. TRBV1 is annotated as a pseudogene. This CDR3 has 13 amino acids.

The J gene is TRBJ1-1, the V gene TRBV19, with a weak D call TRBD1 (6 bases). The CDR3 extends over 16 amino acids. From germline, CDR1 is LNHDA and CDR2 SQIVND (reference sequence). V was pared by 1 base and J by 1 base, with 13 bases between. The CDR3 nucleotides read TGTGCCAGTAGTATAGGAACAGGGCAGGCGAACACTGAAGCTTTCTTT. Amino acids: CASSIGTGQANTEAFF.

CDR3 protein: CASNLGLNEKLFF. CDR3 in DNA: TGTGCCAGTAACTTAGGGCTGAATGAAAAACTGTTTTTT. The chain uses TRBV19 and TRBJ1-4; D ambiguous. The CDR3 loop spans 13 amino acids. CDR1 is LNHDA, CDR2 SQIVND, per germline (reference sequence). Trimming stripped 7 bases from V and 5 bases from J, with 11 bases between.

The V call is TRBV19, the J call TRBJ2-4; D gene unclear. V gave up 1 base and J gave up 9 bases, with 10 bases separating them. Per germline, CDR1 LNHDA and CDR2 SQIVND (reference sequence). This CDR3 has 13 amino acids. CDR3 loop: CASSIGRWGIQYF. As DNA, the CDR3 is TGTGCCAGTAGTATAGGGCGGTGGGGCATTCAGTACTTC.

The CDR3 loop is CARDRVNSPLHF. For the CDR3, the DNA is TGTGCCAGGGACAGGGTTAATTCACCCCTCCACTTT. This chain uses TRBV19 with TRBJ1-6; TRBD1 aligns across 8 bases. Germline trimming cut 9 bases from V and 6 bases from J; bases unmatched to any gene: 1. Germline-derived CDR1 and CDR2 are LNHDA and SQIVND (reference sequence). CDR3 size: 12 residues.

The chain joins TRBV5-5 to TRBJ1-1; D is uncertain. Trimming took 0 bases from V and 3 from J, leaving 12 bases between them. Germline-derived CDR1 and CDR2 are SGHKS and YYEKEE (reference sequence). The CDR3 totals 15 residues. CDR3 residues: CASSLGVLADTEAFF. DNA for the CDR3: TGTGCCAGCAGCTTGGGGGTCCTGGCCGACACTGAAGCTTTCTTT. The variable domain in full, with the rest retrieved from reference TRBV5-5 and TRBJ1-1, is DAGVTQSPTHLIKTRGQQVTLRCSPISGHKSVSWYQQVLGQGPQFIFQYYEKEERGRGNFPDRFSARQFPNYSSELNVNALLLGDSALYLCASSLGVLADTEAFFGQGTRLTVV.